This T cell receptor beta chain was found in a study of T-cell memory formation after mild COVID-19 (dated by TCRdb to the early 2020s). As for the study more broadly: TCR sequence clusters from the two donors were largely donor specific. T-cell clones expanding and contracting after mild COVID-19 in a couple of donors were tracked by longitudinal TCRalpha and TCRbeta repertoire sequencing. Two young, previously healthy adult volunteers made up the cohort, one male and one female. The research as a whole found: Some responding clones were detected in pre-infection memory, suggesting pre-existing cross-reactive memory T cells joined the SARS-CoV-2 response. Balanced CD4/CD8 phenotypes were observed for clones contracting from day 15 to 85, whereas a bias towards CD4+ was observed for a second wave of clones expanding from day 15 to 37. The study included only a couple of mild cases, and larger cohorts that include severe cases with pre-infection samples were judged to be necessary. Contracting CD4+ clones were located mainly in the CM and EM memory subsets, whereas CD8+ clones were found to be enriched in EMRA. SARS-CoV-2 specificity of the second-wave clones peaking on day 37 was not confirmed.

Comment on this clonotype: No antigen is known for it. Base qualities are not recorded, but no much larger clone differs from it by a single base.

Data came from an Illumina NovaSeq 6000. cDNA libraries for TCRalpha and TCRbeta were prepared by 5'RACE using constant-segment primers, with sample barcodes and unique molecular identifiers added. RNA was extracted from every sample with Trizol reagent. Amplification of the libraries took two PCR steps, and the second step added a second sample barcode plus Illumina TruSeq adapters. Libraries were sequenced on an Illumina NovaSeq with 2 x 150 bp paired-end reads. The paper's data handling went like this. The reads were demultiplexed and collapsed into UMI-guided consensus sequences using migec v1.2.7. Using mixcr v2.1.11, UMI consensuses were aligned to TRA and TRB V and J templates and then assembled into clonotypes. A clonotype was counted as expanded or contracted only if both edgeR and NoisET called the change significant, with noise models trained on biological replicates. For edgeR calls, a false discovery rate-adjusted p below 0.01 and a log2 fold-change threshold of 1 were applied. As an exploratory analysis of dynamics, PCA with hierarchical clustering was applied to max-normalized trajectories of the 1000 most abundant clonotypes. Separately sequenced CD4+ and CD8+ repertoires were used to assign the CD4 or CD8 phenotype of responding clones. Through fastp at Q25 and MiXCR, TCRdb rebuilt clones from the public reads, retaining in-frame beta chains. Duplicate CDR3 protein sequences are folded into a single record with the most common DNA and genes. Clone size and V and J calls follow TCRdb, not the original study. For this sample the table gives more than 300,000 distinct CDR3 sequences, of which 14% were detected only once. The ten largest clones represent roughly 21% of the sample.

PBMCs were isolated by Ficoll-Paque density gradient centrifugation. The germline V gene specifies SGHRS as CDR1 and YFSETQ as CDR2. V is reduced by 1 base and J by 4 bases, leaving a spacing of 6 bases between them. From the cysteine up to the phenylalanine, the CDR3 has a length of 13 residues. The retained sequence is limited to the CDR3, 39 bases, with the frame set at the first base. The source of this sequence is a man between 18 and 35 years old who had mild COVID-19 (a few samples of this study predate the infection). The sample titles of this study are shuffled in the database, so cell type and time point are left out; the donor was told from shared clones. Source material: PBMCs or a T cell subset sorted from them (not recorded which). Recombination connected TRBV5-1 to TRBJ1-5; there is no confident call for the D gene. The DNA sequence reads TGCGCCAGCAGCTTGTCCCCAAATCAGCCCCAGCATTTT. It translates as CASSLSPNQPQHF.